These T cell receptor beta chains were read from a single sample in a study of OX40 agonist ivuxolimab in advanced cancers. TCRdb keeps only in-frame clones here, not all; method: immunoSEQ multiplex PCR. The table has tens of thousands of clones, 85% seen once; the top ten hold 3.7%. This sample comprised CD4+ or CD8+ T cells sorted from blood, obtained in a trial of the OX40 agonist ivuxolimab. The receptors originated from an adult with an advanced solid tumor such as melanoma, head and neck, liver or kidney cancer. The conserved cysteine and the conserved F or W are not part of the CDR3 here.

TRBJ1-1 | TRBV2 | ASKGQPMNTEAF
TRBJ2-5 | TRBV5-1 | ASSLAGTGGWETQY
TRBJ2-1 | TRBV4-1 | ASSQDFGYNEQF
TRBJ1-1 | TRBV19 | ATEQGAFSDTEAF
TRBJ2-2 | TRBV5-1 | ASSLEGLTGELF
TRBJ1-1 | TRBV19 | ASSPGGQLNTEAF
TRBJ2-7 | TRBV6-1 | ASSGGAKTNEQY
TRBJ2-7 | TRBV11-2 | ASSSGQSYEQY
TRBJ2-7 | TRBV9 | ASSSLRHEQY
TRBJ2-5 | TRBV9 | ASSVSGWRETQY
TRBJ2-3 | TRBV5-4 | ASSLPRDRIRLSTDTQY
TRBJ2-3 | TRBV27 | ASSLGVGGDTNTQY
TRBJ2-7 | TRBV11-3 | ASSLERSYEQY
TRBJ2-7 | TRBV14 | ASSPGQGMYEQY
TRBJ1-5 | TRBV28 | ASSPAPGIGKPQH
TRBJ1-1 | TRBV7-9 | ASSSWTGGRWNTEAF
TRBJ1-4 | TRBV6-5 | ASSYLGQGWEKLF
TRBJ2-2 | TRBV30 | AWGPSTNTGELF
TRBJ2-5 | TRBV4-2 | ASSQALGTDQETQY
TRBJ1-1 | TRBV30 | AWLSRGRGTEAF
TRBJ2-1 | TRBV28 | ASSAPGLAYDNEQF
TRBJ2-3 | TRBV5-1 | ASSQAGVITDTQY
TRBJ2-7 | TRBV6-1 | ASSEAWGESHFQY
TRBJ2-7 | TRBV19 | ASSILPTSGSYEQY
TRBJ1-5 | TRBV19 | ASTLGRGGENNQPQH
TRBJ1-1 | TRBV28 | ASSFLATEAF
TRBJ2-7 | TRBV4-1 | ASSHLRGQGFYEQY
TRBJ2-2 | TRBV14 | ASSHVAGWSGELF
TRBJ2-7 | TRBV11-2 | ASSLRTSGRFDEQY
TRBJ2-1 | TRBV5-1 | ASTPTGGPHEQF
TRBJ2-2 | TRBV11-3 | ASSPWGSGSSGTGELF
TRBJ2-1 | TRBV5-1 | ASRRAGVDNEQF
TRBJ2-2 | TRBV19 | ASSIGELNTGELF
TRBJ1-5 | TRBV19 | ASSIGDTGKDQPQH
TRBJ2-3 | TRBV18 | ASSPLKGTDTQY
TRBJ2-2 | TRBV10-1 | ASSDWDTTGELF
TRBJ2-1 | TRBV7-9 | ASSNRQRLYYNEQF
TRBJ2-1 | TRBV2 | ASSRDLGAYNEQF
TRBJ1-1 | TRBV2 | ASRRLHITEAF
TRBJ1-1 | TRBV10-3 | AISPGGEAF
TRBJ2-4 | TRBV28 | ASSFAGTSGTKNIQY
TRBJ2-7 | TRBV11-2 | ASSTLGTGWREQY
TRBJ2-5 | TRBV9 | ASSVGGAGRETQY
TRBJ2-5 | TRBV7-3 | ASSTSVQETQY
TRBJ1-4 | TRBV5-1 | ASSLEQGANEKLF
TRBJ1-1 | TRBV7-9 | ASSLEDRGLNTEAF
TRBJ2-3 | TRBV7-3 | ASSLTRDTQY
TRBJ2-5 | TRBV7-9 | ASSPRTYIAGEETQY
TRBJ2-7 | TRBV15 | ATSSLYNYEQY
TRBJ1-2 | TRBV11-2 | ASRRTGVDYGYT
TRBJ1-1 | TRBV2 | ASRTGTVTEAF
TRBJ2-2 | TRBV4-3 | ASSPGQGIAGELF
TRBJ2-3 | TRBV7-3 | ASSPGDSPTDTQY
TRBJ2-5 | TRBV19 | ASSTLSGERRRRETQY